The next 32 T cell receptor beta chains were all read from a single sample in a study of beta chain features in type 1 diabetes. The investigators reverse transcribed all of the isolated RNA, so they sequenced expressed TCRB transcripts. Generated by immunoSEQ multiplex PCR, the TCRdb table keeps only in-frame clones and is missing some. This table holds 200,000 to 250,000 clones, 7.5% to 10% found once. Material for sequencing was naive CD4+ T cells from blood. All receptors derive from a woman younger than 30 in good health.

J is TRBJ2-3 and V is TRBV27; D remains ambiguous. This CDR3 region has 17 residues. Germline V gene lookup returns CDR1 MNHEY and CDR2 SMNVEV (reference sequence). The V end lost 5 bases, the J end lost 0 bases, and 18 bases lay between the germline ends. CDR3 nucleotide sequence: TGTGCCAGCAGTCCGCTTGGTCGCCAAGCTAGCACAGATACGCAGTATTTT. This encodes CASSPLGRQASTDTQYF.

This clone has just a few counts. This sequence joins TRBV5-1 and TRBJ2-1; tentative D call: TRBD1 (5 bases). Germline CDR1 and CDR2: SGHRS and YFSETQ. V was shortened by 4 bases and J by 3 bases, with 11 bases between the two germline ends. CDR3 length equals 14 residues. DNA for the CDR3: TGCGCCAGCAGCCGACAGAACAACTACAATGAGCAGTTCTTC. Translating gives CASSRQNNYNEQFF.

CDR3 protein: CASSRGKGYEQYF. In DNA, the CDR3 is TGCGCCAGCTCGCGGGGCAAAGGCTACGAGCAGTACTTC. The chain has TRBV10-2 and TRBJ2-7; D may be TRBD2 (6 bases). V gave up 8 bases and J gave up 3 bases, with 14 bases separating them. Germline-derived CDR1 and CDR2 are WSHSY and SAAADI. The CDR3 totals 13 residues.

V gene TRBV30 combines with J gene TRBJ2-3; 7 positions agree with TRBD2. CDR1 is GTSNPN and CDR2 is SVGIG in the germline V gene (reference sequence). The CDR3 has 14 residues. With 3 bases clipped from V and 8 bases from J, the junction kept 11 bases outside the gene matches. The DNA of the CDR3 is TGTGCCTGGAGCCCCGGGCCCCCTAGCGGTACGCAGTATTTT. Amino acid sequence: CAWSPGPPSGTQYF.

The chain links TRBV6-1 to TRBJ1-4, with D maybe TRBD1 (5 bases). Deletions cut 4 bases from V and 5 bases from J, with 14 bases between. The CDR3 sequence is 15 residues long. Germline lookup yields CDR1 MNHNS and CDR2 SASEGT. CDR3 DNA: TGTGCCAGCAGTGGGGGGACTTTAAGGAATGAAAAACTGTTTTTT. Encoded protein: CASSGGTLRNEKLFF.

The chain combines TRBV30 with TRBJ2-7; D possibly corresponds to TRBD2 (6 bases). CDR3 length equals 18 residues. V lost 0 bases, J lost 2 bases, and 23 bases lay in between. Germline values: CDR1 GTSNPN, CDR2 SVGIG (reference sequence). CDR3 region: CAWSVWGAGGVGTYEQYF. CDR3 sequence (DNA): TGTGCCTGGAGTGTATGGGGAGCCGGGGGAGTGGGAACCTACGAGCAGTACTTC. The full variable domain, completed using reference TRBV30 and TRBJ2-7, is SQTIHQWPATLVQPVGSPLSLECTVEGTSNPNLYWYRQAAGRGLQLLFYSVGIGQISSEVPQNLSASRPQDRQFILSSKKLLLSDSGFYLCAWSVWGAGGVGTYEQYFGPGTRLTVT.

To note about this clone: In the same sample, other DNA sequences code for this CDR3. J is TRBJ2-1 and V is TRBV6-1; 12 nucleotides agree with TRBD2. The germline V gene has CDR1 MNHNS and CDR2 SASEGT. J lost 6 bases, V lost 8 bases, and 5 bases had no gene match. This CDR3 region has 14 residues. The CDR3 nucleotides read TGTGCCAGCCGTGGACTAGCGGGATTCAATGAGCAGTTCTTC. It specifies CASRGLAGFNEQFF.

This clone was picked up a small number of times. The chain recombines TRBV6-1 with TRBJ2-4; possible D gene TRBD2, 6 bases. The CDR3 has 14 residues. Trimming shortened V by 2 bases and J by 13 bases, and 18 bases separated the two germline ends. Per germline, CDR1 MNHNS and CDR2 SASEGT. CDR3 region: CASSERGAGSVQYF. The CDR3 DNA reads TGTGCCAGCAGTGAAAGGGGTGCGGGAAGTGTCCAGTACTTC.

This clone has a handful of counts. This sequence joins TRBV30 and TRBJ2-1; D gene uncertain. The CDR3 extends over 14 amino acids. Germline V gives CDR1 GTSNPN, CDR2 SVGIG (reference sequence). V lost 2 bases and J 2 bases, leaving 10 bases between the germline ends. CDR3 sequence reads: CAWSSGPPYNEQFF. The CDR3 DNA reads TGTGCCTGGAGTTCAGGTCCCCCCTACAATGAGCAGTTCTTC.

Only a few counts were recorded for this clone. V usage is TRBV7-9 and J usage is TRBJ2-7; 11 bases match TRBD1. The CDR3 is made up of 14 amino acids. Trimming took 5 bases from V and 5 from J; bases not matched to a gene: 5. In germline, CDR1 is SEHNR, CDR2 FQNEAQ (reference sequence). DNA of the CDR3: TGTGCCAGCAGCCGCGGGGGACAGGGGGACGAGCAGTACTTC. It yields the protein CASSRGGQGDEQYF.

This clone was observed a few times. The rearrangement uses TRBV7-3 and TRBJ2-5; 9 bases are shared with TRBD1. The CDR3 extends over 16 amino acids. CDR1 and CDR2 from the germline V gene are SGHTA and FQGTGA. V was clipped by 5 bases and J by 5 bases; unmatched bases: 12. The CDR3 DNA is TGTGCCAGCAGCCTAGACGGGACAGGGAGGATGGAGACCCAGTACTTC. This encodes CASSLDGTGRMETQYF.

This clone occurred a few times. The chain is built from TRBV5-1 and TRBJ2-2; tentative D call: TRBD1 (5 bases). From germline, CDR1 is SGHRS and CDR2 YFSETQ. The CDR3 extends over 13 amino acids. V shed 3 bases and J shed 3 bases, with 6 bases lying between them. CDR3 DNA: TGCGCCAGCAGCTCACAGGACACCGGGGAGCTGTTTTTT. Its translation is CASSSQDTGELFF.

The chain links TRBV19 to TRBJ1-2; D may be TRBD1 (5 bases). The CDR3 is made up of 14 amino acids. Per the germline V gene, CDR1 is LNHDA and CDR2 is SQIVND (reference sequence). V was shortened by 3 bases and J by 4 bases, with 12 bases between the two germline ends. In DNA form, the CDR3 reads TGTGCCAGTAGTATTGAAAGACAGACCTATGGCTACACCTTC. Residues: CASSIERQTYGYTF. The full variable domain, completed using reference TRBV19 and TRBJ1-2, is DGGITQSPKYLFRKEGQNVTLSCEQNLNHDAMYWYRQDPGQGLRLIYYSQIVNDFQKGDIAEGYSVSREKKESFPLTVTSAQKNPTAFYLCASSIERQTYGYTFGSGTRLTVV.

The CDR3 coding sequence is TGTGCCAGCAGCGCCACAGGGGAGAACACTGAAGCTTTCTTT. This translates into CASSATGENTEAFF. The chain links TRBV9 to TRBJ1-1, with 7 bases that match TRBD1. CDR3 length: 14 residues. Germline CDR1 and CDR2: SGDLS and YYNGEE. The trim removed 3 bases at V and 1 base at J, leaving 3 bases unmatched.

This clone has a handful of counts. V and J are TRBV15 and TRBJ2-2, with D perhaps TRBD2 (5 bases). Germline CDR1 LNHNV, CDR2 YYDKDF (reference sequence). The CDR3 sequence is 18 residues long. With 0 bases removed from V and 0 bases from J, the gap between germline ends came to 14 bases. This chain's CDR3 is CATSRDTPGLANTGELFF. CDR3 sequence (DNA): TGTGCCACCAGCAGAGATACCCCAGGACTTGCGAACACCGGGGAGCTGTTTTTT.

The rearrangement uses TRBV19 and TRBJ1-5; 7 nucleotides align to TRBD1. The CDR3 totals 14 residues. V shed 10 bases, J shed 1 base, and the junction held 7 bases outside the gene matches. Germline values: CDR1 LNHDA, CDR2 SQIVND (reference sequence). This chain's CDR3 is CATLDRVSNQPQHF. CDR3 nucleotides: TGTGCCACCTTAGACAGGGTGAGCAATCAGCCCCAGCATTTT. Combining the CDR3 with reference TRBV19 and TRBJ1-5 gives the whole variable domain DGGITQSPKYLFRKEGQNVTLSCEQNLNHDAMYWYRQDPGQGLRLIYYSQIVNDFQKGDIAEGYSVSREKKESFPLTVTSAQKNPTAFYLCATLDRVSNQPQHFGDGTRLSIL.

The chain carries TRBV6-5 and TRBJ1-2; TRBD1 matches at 9 bases. The germline CDR1 and CDR2 sequences are MNHEY and SVGAGI. CDR3 length: 16 amino acids. The V and J ends lost 2 bases and 6 bases, in that order; junction bases with no gene match: 10. CDR3 DNA: TGTGCCAGCAGTTACGACCAGACAGGGGGGAGTGATGGCTACACCTTC. Amino acid sequence: CASSYDQTGGSDGYTF.

This clone appeared once. The CDR3, as DNA: TGTGCCAGTAGTATGGGCGGAAGCCAGGGGATGGACTCCCTCCACTTT. This sequence encodes CASSMGGSQGMDSLHF. The V gene is TRBV19, the J gene TRBJ1-6; tentatively, D is TRBD1 (6 bases). V was pared by 3 bases and J by 14 bases, with 23 bases between. The germline V gene encodes CDR1 LNHDA and CDR2 SQIVND (reference sequence). This CDR3 has 16 residues.

The chain has TRBV2 and TRBJ1-1; weak D call: TRBD1 (6 bases). The CDR3 consists of 15 residues. The germline V gene has CDR1 SNHLY and CDR2 FYNNEI. The V gene lost 6 bases and the J gene lost 1 base, with 15 bases spanning the gap. The CDR3 region has the DNA TGTGCCAGCAGGTTCGGGAAAGGGGGGAACACTGAAGCTTTCTTT. It encodes CASRFGKGGNTEAFF.

This clone turned up a few times. This chain connects TRBV13 to TRBJ2-7; a weak D match, TRBD1 (6 bases). CDR3 size: 15 residues. The V gene's germline CDR1 is PRHDT and CDR2 FYEKMQ (reference sequence). Trimming stripped 0 bases from V and 0 bases from J, with 9 bases between. CDR3 residues: CASSLGDSTSYEQYF. CDR3 sequence (DNA): TGTGCCAGCAGCTTAGGGGACAGCACCTCCTACGAGCAGTACTTC.

The chain combines TRBV9 with TRBJ2-1, with 8 bases lining up with TRBD2. Per germline, CDR1 SGDLS and CDR2 YYNGEE. The J segment lost 0 bases and the V segment lost 4 bases, leaving 9 bases of the junction unmatched. The CDR3 is made up of 17 amino acids. In DNA, the CDR3 is TGTGCCAGCAGCCCGGGGGGGCCGTTGAGCTCCTACAATGAGCAGTTCTTC. Translation gives CASSPGGPLSSYNEQFF.

This clone was seen only a few times. This chain connects TRBV27 to TRBJ2-7, with 9 bases matching TRBD1. CDR1 and CDR2 (germline): MNHEY, SMNVEV (reference sequence). CDR3 length equals 15 residues. The junction had 6 bases not matched to a gene; V was cut back by 2 bases and J by 4 bases. The chain's CDR3 is CASSLRPGTGYEQYF. CDR3 DNA sequence: TGTGCCAGCAGTTTACGCCCTGGGACAGGGTACGAGCAGTACTTC.

This sequence joins TRBV15 and TRBJ1-4; tentative D call: TRBD1 (5 bases). The germline gives CDR1 LNHNV, CDR2 YYDKDF (reference sequence). This CDR3 contains 14 residues. V lost 2 bases and J 6 bases, leaving 10 bases between the germline ends. CDR3 bases: TGTGCCACCAGCAGACAGTTGACAGATGAAAAACTGTTTTTT. The encoded protein is CATSRQLTDEKLFF.

There are a few counts of this clone. The rearrangement joins TRBV30 to TRBJ1-1; 10 bases align to TRBD1. The trim removed 3 bases at V and 4 bases at J, leaving 5 bases unmatched. CDR1 and CDR2 from the germline V gene are GTSNPN and SVGIG (reference sequence). The CDR3 consists of 14 residues. CDR3 sequence: CAWRRQGAGTEAFF. The CDR3 DNA reads TGTGCCTGGAGGCGACAGGGGGCTGGCACTGAAGCTTTCTTT.

This clone came up a few times. J is TRBJ1-2 and V is TRBV5-1; TRBD1 is a possible D gene (5 bases). This CDR3 has 14 residues. Trimming cost V 0 bases and J 5 bases, with 11 bases left between them. CDR1 is SGHRS, CDR2 YFSETQ, per germline. The CDR3 DNA sequence: TGCGCCAGCAGCTTGGGAGCGGGGACGTATGGCTACACCTTC. Residues: CASSLGAGTYGYTF. Looking up the rest from reference TRBV5-1 and TRBJ1-2 gives the full variable domain: KAGVTQTPRYLIKTRGQQVTLSCSPISGHRSVSWYQQTPGQGLQFLFEYFSETQRNKGNFPGRFSGRQFSNSRSEMNVSTLELGDSALYLCASSLGAGTYGYTFGSGTRLTVV.

This sequence joins TRBV6-5 and TRBJ1-2; tentative D call: TRBD1 (6 bases). Germline values: CDR1 MNHEY, CDR2 SVGAGI. The CDR3 contains 13 residues. With 6 bases removed from V and 4 bases from J, the gap between germline ends came to 12 bases. The CDR3 region is CASRGAAVYGYTF. CDR3 DNA sequence: TGTGCCAGCAGGGGGGCGGCAGTCTATGGCTACACCTTC.

This clone was detected only a few times. CDR3 in DNA: TGTGCCAGCAGCTCCGGGACAGGGGGGAGCTTAGCTGGAAACACCATATATTTT. This encodes CASSSGTGGSLAGNTIYF. J is TRBJ1-3 and V is TRBV7-6, with TRBD1 matching 11 bases. The V gene's germline CDR1 is SGHVS and CDR2 FNYEAQ. CDR3 length: 18 residues. V was pared by 4 bases and J by 2 bases, with 10 bases of the junction left unmatched.

The rearrangement uses TRBV5-1 and TRBJ2-4; a weak D match, TRBD2 (6 bases). The germline V and J ends were trimmed by 2 bases and 8 bases, with 11 bases remaining between them. From germline, CDR1 is SGHRS and CDR2 YFSETQ. CDR3 size: 13 residues. CDR3 sequence: CASSFGGEDIQYF. The CDR3 coding sequence is TGCGCCAGCAGCTTCGGAGGGGAGGACATTCAGTACTTC.

The J gene is TRBJ2-3, the V gene TRBV5-4, with D possibly matching TRBD1 (5 bases). CDR3 length equals 16 residues. CDR1 and CDR2 (germline): SGHNT, YYREEE (reference sequence). V was trimmed by 0 bases and J by 2 bases, leaving 13 bases between them. In nucleotides, the CDR3 is TGTGCCAGCAGCTTGGATCCGGCAGGGTACACAGATACGCAGTATTTT. This codes for CASSLDPAGYTDTQYF.

The sample holds a few counts of this clone. The J gene is TRBJ1-2, the V gene TRBV29-1, with a possible D match to TRBD1 (6 bases). Per the germline V gene, CDR1 is SQVTM and CDR2 is ANQGSEA. Trimming cost V 7 bases and J 6 bases, with 12 bases left between them. This CDR3 has 11 amino acids. This CDR3 reads CSDRDTNGYTF. DNA of the CDR3: TGCAGCGACCGGGACACAAATGGCTACACCTTC.

The chain is built from TRBV21-1 and TRBJ2-2; TRBD1, the D gene given by the table, was not confirmed from the DNA. TRBV21-1 has pseudogene status. The CDR3 totals 15 residues. The DNA for the CDR3 is TGTGCCAGCAGCAACCCCGACAGAGCCACCGGGGAGCTGTTTTTT. Amino acids: CASSNPDRATGELFF.

This clone has just a few counts. V is TRBV7-3 and J is TRBJ2-7, with D possibly matching TRBD1 (6 bases). Germline V gene lookup returns CDR1 SGHTA and CDR2 FQGTGA. The germline V and J ends were trimmed by 5 bases and 4 bases, with 18 bases remaining between them. This CDR3 region has 15 residues. The CDR3 DNA follows: TGTGCCAGCAGCCTTAGACAGGATCCTTATTACGAGCAGTACTTC. Translation: CASSLRQDPYYEQYF.